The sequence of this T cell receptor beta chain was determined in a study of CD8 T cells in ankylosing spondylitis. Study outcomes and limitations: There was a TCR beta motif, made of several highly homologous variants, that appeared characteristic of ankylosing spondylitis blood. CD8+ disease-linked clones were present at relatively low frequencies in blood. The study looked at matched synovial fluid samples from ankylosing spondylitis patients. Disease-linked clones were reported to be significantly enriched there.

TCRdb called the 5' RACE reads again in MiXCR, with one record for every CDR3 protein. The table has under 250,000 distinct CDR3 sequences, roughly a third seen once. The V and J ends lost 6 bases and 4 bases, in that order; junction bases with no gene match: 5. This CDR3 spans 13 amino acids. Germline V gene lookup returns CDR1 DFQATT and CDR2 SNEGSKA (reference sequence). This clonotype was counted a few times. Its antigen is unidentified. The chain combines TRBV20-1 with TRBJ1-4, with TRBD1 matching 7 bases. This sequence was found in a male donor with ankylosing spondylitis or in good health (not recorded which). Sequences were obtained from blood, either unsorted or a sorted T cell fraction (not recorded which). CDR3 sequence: CSARGGYNEKLFF. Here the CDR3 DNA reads TGCAGTGCCAGGGGGGGATATAATGAAAAACTGTTTTTT.